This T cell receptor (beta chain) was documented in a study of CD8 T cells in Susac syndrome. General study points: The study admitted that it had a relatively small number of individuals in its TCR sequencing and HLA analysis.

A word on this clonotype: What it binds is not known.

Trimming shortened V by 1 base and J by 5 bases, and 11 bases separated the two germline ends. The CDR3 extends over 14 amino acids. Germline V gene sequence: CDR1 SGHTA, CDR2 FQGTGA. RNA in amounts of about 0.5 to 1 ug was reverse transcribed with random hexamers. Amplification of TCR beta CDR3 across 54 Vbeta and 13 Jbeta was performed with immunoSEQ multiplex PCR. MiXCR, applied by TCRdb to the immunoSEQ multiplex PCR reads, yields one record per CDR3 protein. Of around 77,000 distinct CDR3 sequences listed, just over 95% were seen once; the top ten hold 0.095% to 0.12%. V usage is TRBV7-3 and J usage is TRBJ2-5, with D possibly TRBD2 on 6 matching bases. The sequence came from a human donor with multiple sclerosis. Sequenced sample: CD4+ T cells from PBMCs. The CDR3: CASSLKAGRETQYF. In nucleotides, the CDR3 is TGTGCCAGCAGCTTAAAAGCAGGGAGGGAGACCCAGTACTTC.